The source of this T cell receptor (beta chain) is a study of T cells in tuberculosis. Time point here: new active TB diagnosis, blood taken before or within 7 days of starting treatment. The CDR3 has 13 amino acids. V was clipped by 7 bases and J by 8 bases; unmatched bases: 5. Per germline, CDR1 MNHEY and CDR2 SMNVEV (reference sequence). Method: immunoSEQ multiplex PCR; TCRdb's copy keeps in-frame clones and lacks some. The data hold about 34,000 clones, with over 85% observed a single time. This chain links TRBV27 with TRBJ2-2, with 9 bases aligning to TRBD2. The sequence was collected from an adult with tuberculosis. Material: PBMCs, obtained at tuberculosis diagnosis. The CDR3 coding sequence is TGTGCCAGCACCCCAAGCGGGAGGGGGGAGCTGTTTTTT. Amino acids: CASTPSGRGELFF.